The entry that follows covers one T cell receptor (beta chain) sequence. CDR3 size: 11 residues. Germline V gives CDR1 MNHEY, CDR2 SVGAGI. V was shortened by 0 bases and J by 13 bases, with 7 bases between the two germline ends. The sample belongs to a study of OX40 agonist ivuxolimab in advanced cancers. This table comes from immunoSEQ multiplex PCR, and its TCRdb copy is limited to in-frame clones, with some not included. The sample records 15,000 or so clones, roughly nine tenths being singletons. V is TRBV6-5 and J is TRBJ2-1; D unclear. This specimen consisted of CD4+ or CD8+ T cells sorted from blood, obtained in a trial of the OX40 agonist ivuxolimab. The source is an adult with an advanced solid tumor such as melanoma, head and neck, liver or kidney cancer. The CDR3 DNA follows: TGTGCCAGCAGTTACTCCGGTGTACAGTTCTTC. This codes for CASSYSGVQFF.